These T cell receptor beta chains were read from a single sample in a study of shared clonotypes between healthy human individuals. Measured with immunoSEQ multiplex PCR; TCRdb has only the in-frame clones, and not every one. The sample has around 550,000 clones, about 95% seen once. Sequences were obtained from naive CD8+ T cells sorted from blood. These receptors all come from a woman in her 30s in good health. The CDR3 runs from the conserved cysteine through the conserved F or W. D genes are given only for firm matches. Clone sizes are given selectively: once, few, many, or a class where the clone is expanded.

TRBV25-1	TRBJ2-7	-	-	CASSEYRTEQYF	TGTGCCAGCAGTGAATATCGCACTGAGCAGTACTTC
TRBV10-2	TRBJ2-3	-	-	CASSDPSPDTQYF	TGCGCCAGCAGTGACCCCTCGCCAGATACGCAGTATTTT
TRBV7-2	TRBJ2-1	TRBD2	once	CASSLLAGGYNEQFF	TGTGCCAGCAGCCTTCTAGCGGGGGGGTACAATGAGCAGTTCTTC
TRBV11-2	TRBJ1-1	TRBD1	-	CASSPGRGPTEAFF	TGTGCCAGCAGCCCGGGGAGGGGGCCCACTGAAGCTTTCTTT
TRBV6-6	TRBJ2-7	-	-	CASSYGGGSYEQYF	TGTGCCAGCAGTTACGGAGGGGGGTCCTACGAGCAGTACTTC
TRBV11-2	TRBJ2-7	-	-	CASSNVPGPRYF	TGTGCCAGCAGCAATGTGCCGGGACCGCGGTACTTC
TRBV4-1	TRBJ2-1	-	-	CASSPDGAPRFWPYNEQFF	TGCGCCAGCAGTCCTGATGGGGCGCCGCGCTTTTGGCCCTACAATGAGCAGTTCTTC
TRBV7-9	TRBJ1-4	-	-	CASSPTYLTGGLWEKLFF	TGTGCCAGCAGCCCTACGTATCTTACCGGGGGGCTGTGGGAAAAACTGTTTTTT
TRBV5-6	TRBJ2-7	-	-	CASSPTGALYEQYF	TGTGCCAGCAGCCCCACCGGGGCCCTCTACGAGCAGTACTTC
TRBV27	TRBJ2-7	-	-	CASSLSYGARPEQYF	TGTGCCAGCAGTTTATCGTACGGCGCCAGGCCCGAGCAGTACTTC
TRBV7-9	TRBJ2-3	-	-	CASSQLEDTQYF	TGTGCCAGCAGCCAGTTAGAAGATACGCAGTATTTT